The count of the clone carrying this T cell receptor beta chain is one. Its antigen remains unknown. Researchers used the Oncomine TCR Beta short-read assay to sequence DNA from cultured CD4+ T cells. TCRdb analysed the PCR reads with MiXCR anew, one entry per CDR3 protein. This sample has about 16,000 distinct CDR3 sequences, with around 55% found just once. The V and J ends lost 6 bases and 5 bases respectively, with 10 bases between them. This CDR3 is 13 amino acids long. Germline CDR1 MNHNS, CDR2 SASEGT. Specified time point: late sampling 161 to 241 days after vaccination in a few convalescent patients. Treatment defined: approximately 9-day PBMC culture with coronavirus spike peptide pools or control peptides (ViraFEST assay). This sample is drawn from a study of vaccination and CD4 T cells after COVID-19. About the research overall: The convalescents were made up of six males and four females, two of whom were Hispanic. Study-wide results and caveats: For SARS-CoV-2-reactive clonotypes, the median went from approximately 23 to 38, a nonsignificant increase.

The sequences come from CD4+ T cells from blood, cultured in vitro, collected about 7 months after SARS-CoV-2 vaccination. This chain joins TRBV6-1 and TRBJ2-2; D is uncertain. The receptor was derived from a human donor who had recovered from COVID-19. The DNA of the CDR3 is TGTGCCAGCAGCAACCCCGGGACCGGGGAGCTGTTTTTT. It specifies CASSNPGTGELFF.